This TCR beta chain was observed in a study of early T cells in non-severe SARS-CoV-2 infection. On the study more broadly: Bulk RNA isolated from unsorted whole blood underwent sequencing; chains were not paired. Findings of the study overall: Sequences matched to VDJdb favored anti-spike CD8 responses, while private and CD4 specificities were missed.

The CDR3 has 17 amino acids. The V segment lost 4 bases and the J segment 4 bases; nucleotides outside the gene matches: 7. Germline V gene sequence: CDR1 SGHNT, CDR2 YYREEE (reference sequence). This clonotype has at least ten counts. The antigen is undetermined. Attachment of unique molecular identifiers was made to individual cDNA molecules. TCRdb itself ran the 5' RACE reads through MiXCR, one entry per CDR3 protein. The sample has tens of thousands of distinct CDR3 sequences, around 4.6% seen once. This TCR was sampled from an adult who was a healthcare worker with PCR-confirmed SARS-CoV-2 infection or an uninfected control (not recorded which). The sequenced material came from whole blood. This chain uses TRBV5-4 with TRBJ2-1; TRBD2 matches 14 bases. Here the CDR3 DNA reads TGTGCCAGCAGCCCGGGACTAGCGGGGGCAATGTACAATGAGCAGTTCTTC. This gives the protein CASSPGLAGAMYNEQFF.